This is a list of T cell receptor beta chains from one sample in a study of cytomegalovirus exposure and HLA in healthy donors. Repertoires were generated with immunoSEQ multiplex PCR, while TCRdb's copy carries only in-frame clones and drops some. Its table lists 130,000 to 150,000 clones. Sequencing was done on a sample of PBMCs. These receptors were taken from a male donor in good health and CMV-seronegative. Each CDR3 is given with its conserved first and last residue. Each record gives: V gene, J gene, D gene, CDR3 protein, CDR3 DNA. D genes are given only for firm matches.

>TRBV7-9|TRBJ1-1|NA
CASSFGTPNTEAFF
TGTGCCAGCAGCTTCGGGACACCGAACACTGAAGCTTTCTTT
>TRBV5-4|TRBJ2-3|TRBD1
CASSLARDRSTDTQYF
TGTGCCAGCAGCTTGGCCCGGGACAGGAGCACAGATACGCAGTATTTT
>TRBV6-6|TRBJ1-1|NA
CASRAVTGNTEAFF
TGTGCCAGCAGGGCTGTGACGGGTAACACTGAAGCTTTCTTT
>TRBV23-1|TRBJ2-3|TRBD2
CASPRGRAADTQYF
TGCGCCAGCCCCCGCGGGAGGGCCGCAGATACGCAGTATTTT
>TRBV5-1|TRBJ2-3|TRBD2
CASTLPLSGGHADTQYF
TGCGCCAGCACCCTCCCCCTCTCGGGGGGGCACGCAGATACGCAGTATTTT
>TRBV10-1|TRBJ2-2|NA
CASRSALRTGELFF
TGCGCCAGCAGATCCGCCCTGAGGACCGGGGAGCTGTTTTTT
>TRBV6-5|TRBJ2-2|TRBD2
CASSYLAGVDTGELFF
TGTGCCAGCAGTTACTTAGCGGGAGTGGACACCGGGGAGCTGTTTTTT
>TRBV30|TRBJ2-7|TRBD2
CAWSVRTSRPKGEQYF
TGTGCCTGGAGTGTACGGACTAGCAGGCCGAAGGGGGAGCAGTACTTC
>TRBV7-9|TRBJ2-2|TRBD1
CASRLTGDGTGELFF
TGTGCCAGCAGACTAACAGGGGACGGCACCGGGGAGCTGTTTTTT
>TRBV14|TRBJ2-3|NA
CASSPGRGAEDTQYF
TGTGCCAGCAGCCCAGGTCGGGGGGCCGAAGATACGCAGTATTTT
>TRBV29-1|TRBJ2-5|TRBD2
CSVRPGTSGGETQYF
TGCAGCGTTCGACCCGGGACTAGCGGAGGGGAGACCCAGTACTTC
>TRBV7-8|TRBJ2-1|TRBD1
CASGAGTGSDEQFF
TGTGCCAGCGGGGCCGGGACAGGCTCCGATGAGCAGTTCTTC
>TRBV27|TRBJ2-7|TRBD1
CASSNRGEQYF
TGTGCCAGCAGCAACAGGGGGGAGCAGTACTTC
>TRBV9|TRBJ1-2|NA
CASSPVGGNYGYTF
TGTGCCAGCAGCCCGGTAGGGGGAAACTATGGCTACACCTTC
>TRBV2|TRBJ2-1|TRBD2
CASSGFSGRAGNEQFF
TGTGCCAGCAGTGGGTTTAGCGGGAGGGCCGGCAATGAGCAGTTCTTC
>TRBV18|TRBJ2-3|NA
CASSPWGIGDTQYF
TGTGCCAGCTCACCATGGGGCATTGGAGATACGCAGTATTTT
>TRBV5-6|TRBJ2-7|TRBD1
CASSRTGGLYEQYF
TGTGCCAGCAGCCGGACAGGGGGTCTATACGAGCAGTACTTC
>TRBV5-1|TRBJ2-5|NA
CASSLAIGVETQYF
TGCGCCAGCAGCTTGGCTATCGGGGTAGAGACCCAGTACTTC
>TRBV9|TRBJ2-1|TRBD1
CASSVTGGPYNEQFF
TGTGCCAGCAGCGTTACAGGGGGCCCCTACAATGAGCAGTTCTTC
>TRBV7-3|TRBJ2-1|TRBD1
CASSLTGTGRSNEQFF
TGTGCCAGCAGCTTAACAGGGACAGGGAGATCCAATGAGCAGTTCTTC
>TRBV28|TRBJ2-2|TRBD1
CASSLGQVITGELFF
TGTGCCAGCAGTTTAGGACAGGTGATAACCGGGGAGCTGTTTTTT
>TRBV7-9|TRBJ2-3|TRBD2
CASSLALGLAGLSDTQYF
TGTGCCAGCAGCTTAGCGCTAGGACTAGCGGGGTTGTCAGATACGCAGTATTTT
>TRBV6-5|TRBJ2-5|TRBD2
CASSYGTSGSGETQYF
TGTGCCAGCAGTTACGGGACCAGCGGGAGCGGAGAGACCCAGTACTTC
>TRBV4-2|TRBJ2-7|TRBD1
CASSQRDRGQAYEQYF
TGTGCCAGCAGCCAACGGGACAGGGGGCAAGCCTACGAGCAGTACTTC
>TRBV29-1|TRBJ1-1|NA
CSVPDINTEAFF
TGCAGCGTTCCGGACATAAACACTGAAGCTTTCTTT
>TRBV25-1|TRBJ1-6|TRBD1
CASGEQGPSPLHF
TGTGCCAGCGGGGAACAGGGGCCCTCACCCCTCCACTTT
>TRBV6-1|TRBJ2-5|NA
CASSIDRQETQYF
TGTGCCAGCTCGATAGACAGACAAGAGACCCAGTACTTC
>TRBV7-7|TRBJ2-3|NA
CASSLDLGEVDTQYF
TGTGCCAGCAGCTTAGATCTCGGGGAGGTGGATACGCAGTATTTT
>TRBV5-1|TRBJ1-1|TRBD1
CASSLAELQGEAFF
TGCGCCAGCAGCTTGGCCGAGTTACAGGGGGAAGCTTTCTTT
>TRBV6-1|TRBJ2-2|TRBD1
CASSGPGQGAPGELFF
TGTGCCAGCAGTGGACCGGGACAGGGGGCGCCGGGGGAGCTGTTTTTT
>TRBV29-1|TRBJ1-1|NA
CSVVTAGGTEAFF
TGCAGCGTTGTAACAGCCGGCGGGACTGAAGCTTTCTTT
>TRBV7-2|TRBJ2-7|TRBD2
CASTLGGAAHEQYF
TGTGCCAGCACCTTGGGAGGGGCCGCTCACGAGCAGTACTTC
>TRBV7-9|TRBJ2-7|TRBD1
CASSVGQVTEQYF
TGTGCCAGCTCTGTAGGACAGGTCACCGAGCAGTACTTC
>TRBV2|TRBJ2-3|NA
CASSDIAGADTQYF
TGTGCCAGCAGTGATATAGCAGGGGCAGATACGCAGTATTTT
>TRBV5-6|TRBJ2-7|TRBD2
CASSPNGGGRALYEQYF
TGTGCCAGCAGCCCGAACGGGGGCGGGAGGGCCCTCTACGAGCAGTACTTC
>TRBV7-9|TRBJ2-7|NA
CASSLGAGGQGPYEQYF
TGTGCCAGCAGCTTAGGGGCGGGGGGACAGGGCCCCTACGAGCAGTACTTC
>TRBV2|TRBJ2-7|TRBD2
CASSRSGGSYEQYF
TGTGCCAGCAGTCGGTCGGGGGGATCCTACGAGCAGTACTTC
>TRBV6-1|TRBJ1-1|TRBD1
CASCRDRVETTEAFF
TGTGCCAGCTGCCGGGACAGGGTAGAGACCACTGAAGCTTTCTTT
>TRBV25-1|TRBJ2-4|TRBD1
CASSSNRGDKNIQYF
TGTGCCAGCAGTTCCAACAGGGGGGACAAAAACATTCAGTACTTC
>TRBV7-9|TRBJ1-1|TRBD1
CASSRGQSIRDTEAFF
TGTGCCAGCAGCCGGGGACAGAGTATTCGGGACACTGAAGCTTTCTTT
>TRBV5-6|TRBJ2-5|NA
CASSPDFQEAQYF
TGTGCCAGCAGCCCGGACTTTCAAGAAGCCCAGTACTTC
>TRBV10-2|TRBJ1-2|NA
CASSELGNYGYTF
TGCGCCAGCAGTGAGCTCGGGAACTATGGCTACACCTTC
>TRBV18|TRBJ2-7|TRBD1
CASSPSRTGSYEQYF
TGTGCCAGCTCACCTTCCAGGACAGGGTCCTACGAGCAGTACTTC
>TRBV7-3|TRBJ2-1|TRBD2
CASSLGGGANNEQFF
TGTGCCAGCAGCTTGGGCGGGGGGGCCAACAATGAGCAGTTCTTC